The 4 T cell receptor beta chains given below trace back to one sample, sequenced in a study of graft-versus-host responses after intestinal transplantation. Assay used: immunoSEQ multiplex PCR; TCRdb lists only in-frame clones, some missing. The table has more than 10,000 clones, 30% to 40% seen once. Material: alloreactive CD4+ T cells from a mixed lymphocyte reaction culture, obtained before transplantation. Subset meaning: CFSE-low proliferating T cells sorted from approximately six-day pre-transplant mixed lymphocyte reaction (GvH or HvG direction). These receptors originate from a human patient who was an organ donor for intestinal transplantation.

The chain carries TRBV7-9 and TRBJ2-3, with 8 bases that match TRBD1. With 3 bases clipped from V and 6 bases from J, the junction kept 5 bases outside the gene matches. The CDR3 is 14 residues long. CDR1 and CDR2 (germline): SEHNR, FQNEAQ (reference sequence). The CDR3 sequence: CASSFMTGVDTQYF. The DNA of the CDR3 is TGTGCCAGCAGCTTCATGACAGGGGTTGATACGCAGTATTTT.

This clone was detected a few times. The V call is TRBV5-6, the J call TRBJ2-3; 7 bases line up with TRBD1. CDR3 length: 13 amino acids. Germline V gene lookup returns CDR1 SGHDT and CDR2 YYEEEE. Trimming removed 1 base from V and 4 bases from J; junction bases left unmatched: 0. The CDR3 sequence: CASSLTGADTQYF. The CDR3 DNA is TGTGCCAGCAGCTTGACAGGGGCAGATACGCAGTATTTT. Full variable domain (outside the CDR3, taken from reference TRBV5-6 and TRBJ2-3): DAGVTQSPTHLIKTRGQQVTLRCSPKSGHDTVSWYQQALGQGPQFIFQYYEEEERQRGNFPDRFSGHQFPNYSSELNVNALLLGDSALYLCASSLTGADTQYFGPGTRLTVL.

The rearrangement links TRBV18 to TRBJ2-5, with 8 bases fitting TRBD1. The assigned J gene may be wrong: the sequence end matches TRBJ2-7 better. The CDR3 loop spans 13 amino acids. Germline V gives CDR1 KGHSH, CDR2 LQKENI. This chain's CDR3 is CASSSGQGFEQYF. Here the CDR3 DNA reads TGTGCCAGCTCAAGCGGACAGGGTTTCGAGCAGTACTTC.

Only a few counts were recorded for this clone. V is TRBV5-6 and J is TRBJ1-1, with D perhaps matching TRBD1 (5 bases). Germline lookup yields CDR1 SGHDT and CDR2 YYEEEE. Trimming stripped 2 bases from V and 0 bases from J, with 11 bases between. The CDR3 consists of 15 residues. The CDR3 reads CASSLPGLMNTEAFF. The CDR3 nucleotides read TGTGCCAGCAGCTTACCGGGACTGATGAACACTGAAGCTTTCTTT.